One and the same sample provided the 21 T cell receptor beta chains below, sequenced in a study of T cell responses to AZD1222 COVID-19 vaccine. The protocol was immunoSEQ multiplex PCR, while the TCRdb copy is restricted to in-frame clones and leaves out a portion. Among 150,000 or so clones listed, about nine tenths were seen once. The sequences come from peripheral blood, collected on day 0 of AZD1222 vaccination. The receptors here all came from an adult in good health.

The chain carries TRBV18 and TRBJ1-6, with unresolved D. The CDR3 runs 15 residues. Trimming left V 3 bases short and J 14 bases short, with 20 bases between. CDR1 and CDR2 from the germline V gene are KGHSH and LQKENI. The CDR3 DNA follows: TGTGCCAGCTCACCCGGAACGTCGCTCAATTTAGCCCTCCACTTT. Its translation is CASSPGTSLNLALHF.

This CDR3 reads CASSLTGGRRGYGYTF. Written as DNA, the CDR3 is TGTGCCAGCAGCTTGACAGGGGGGCGAAGGGGCTATGGCTACACCTTC. J is TRBJ1-2 and V is TRBV7-9, with TRBD1 matching 9 bases. The germline CDR1 and CDR2 sequences are SEHNR and FQNEAQ (reference sequence). The CDR3 spans 16 residues. With 3 bases clipped from V and 4 bases from J, the junction kept 9 bases outside the gene matches.

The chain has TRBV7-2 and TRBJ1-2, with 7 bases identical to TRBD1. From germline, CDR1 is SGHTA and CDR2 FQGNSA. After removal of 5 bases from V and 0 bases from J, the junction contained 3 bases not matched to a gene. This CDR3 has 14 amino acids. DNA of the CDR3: TGTGCCAGCAGCCGGGACAGCGCTAACTATGGCTACACCTTC. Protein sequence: CASSRDSANYGYTF.

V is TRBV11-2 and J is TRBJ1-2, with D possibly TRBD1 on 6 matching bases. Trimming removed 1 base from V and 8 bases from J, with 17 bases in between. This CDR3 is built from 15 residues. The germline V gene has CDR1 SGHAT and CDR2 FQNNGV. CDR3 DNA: TGTGCCAGCAGCTTAGTATCCCGGCTGGGGGGCGGCTACACCTTC. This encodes CASSLVSRLGGGYTF.

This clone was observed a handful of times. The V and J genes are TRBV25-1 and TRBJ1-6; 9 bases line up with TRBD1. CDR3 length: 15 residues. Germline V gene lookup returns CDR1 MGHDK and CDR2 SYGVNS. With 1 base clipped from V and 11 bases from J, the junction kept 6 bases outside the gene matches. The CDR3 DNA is TGTGCCAGCAGTGAATCGGACAGGGGTATGACACCCCTCCACTTT. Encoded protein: CASSESDRGMTPLHF.

Here the CDR3 reads CASSQGRDPHSQETQYF. The DNA for the CDR3 is TGTGCCAGCAGCCAAGGCCGCGACCCCCACAGTCAAGAGACCCAGTACTTC. The chain couples TRBV3-1 (or the pseudogene TRBV3-2) to TRBJ2-5, with D unclear. There are 17 residues in the CDR3. Germline values: CDR1 LGHDT, CDR2 YNNKEL (reference sequence). Trimming stripped 1 base from V and 2 bases from J, with 17 bases between.

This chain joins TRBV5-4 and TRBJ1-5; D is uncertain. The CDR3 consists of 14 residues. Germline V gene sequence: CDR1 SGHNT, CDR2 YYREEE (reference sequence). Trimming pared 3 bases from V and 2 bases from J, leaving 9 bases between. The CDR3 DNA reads TGTGCCAGCAGCTCCGAGGGCGGCAATCAGCCCCAGCATTTT. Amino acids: CASSSEGGNQPQHF.

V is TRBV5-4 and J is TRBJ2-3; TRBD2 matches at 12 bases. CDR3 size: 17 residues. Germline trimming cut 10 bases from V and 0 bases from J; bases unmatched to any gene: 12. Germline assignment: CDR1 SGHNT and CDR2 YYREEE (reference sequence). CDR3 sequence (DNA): TGTGCCTTACGGGGACTAGCGGGCGACCCTAGCACAGATACGCAGTATTTT. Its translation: CALRGLAGDPSTDTQYF.

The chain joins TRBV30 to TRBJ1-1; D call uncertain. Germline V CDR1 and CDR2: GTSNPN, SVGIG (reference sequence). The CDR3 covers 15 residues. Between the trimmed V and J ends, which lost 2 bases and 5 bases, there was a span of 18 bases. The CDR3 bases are TGTGCCTGGAGTCCTGGCACCCCCGCCCGTACTGAAGCTTTCTTT. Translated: CAWSPGTPARTEAFF.

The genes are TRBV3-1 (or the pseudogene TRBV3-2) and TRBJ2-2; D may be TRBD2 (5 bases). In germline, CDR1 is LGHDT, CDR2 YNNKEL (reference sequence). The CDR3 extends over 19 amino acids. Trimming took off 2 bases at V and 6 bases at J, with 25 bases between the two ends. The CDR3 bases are TGTGCCAGCAGCCAAAATATGAATCCCCTTGGGGAGTTCCCCGGGGAGCTGTTTTTT. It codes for CASSQNMNPLGEFPGELFF.

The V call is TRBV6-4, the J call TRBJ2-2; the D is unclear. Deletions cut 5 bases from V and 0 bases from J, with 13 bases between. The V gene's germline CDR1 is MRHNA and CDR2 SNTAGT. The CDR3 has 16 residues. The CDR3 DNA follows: TGTGCCAGCAGTCCGGCGTGGGAAGCGAACACCGGGGAGCTGTTTTTT. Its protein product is CASSPAWEANTGELFF.

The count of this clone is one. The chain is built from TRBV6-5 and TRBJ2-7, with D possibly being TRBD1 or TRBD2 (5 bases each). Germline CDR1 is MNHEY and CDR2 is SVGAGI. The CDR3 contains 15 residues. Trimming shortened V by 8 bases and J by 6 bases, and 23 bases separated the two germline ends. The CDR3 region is CASGRPGPRGVEQYF. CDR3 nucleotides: TGTGCCAGCGGGAGACCGGGCCCCCGAGGGGTCGAGCAGTACTTC.

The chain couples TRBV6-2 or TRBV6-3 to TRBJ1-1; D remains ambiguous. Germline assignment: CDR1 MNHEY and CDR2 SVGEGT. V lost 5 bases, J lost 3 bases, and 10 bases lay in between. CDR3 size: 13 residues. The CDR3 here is CASSIDWDTEAFF. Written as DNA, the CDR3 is TGTGCCAGCAGTATCGACTGGGACACTGAAGCTTTCTTT.

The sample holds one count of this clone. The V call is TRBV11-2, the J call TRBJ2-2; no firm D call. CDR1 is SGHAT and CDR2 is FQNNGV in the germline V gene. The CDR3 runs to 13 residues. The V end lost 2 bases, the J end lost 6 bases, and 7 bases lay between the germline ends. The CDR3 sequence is CASSLILAGELFF. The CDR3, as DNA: TGTGCCAGCAGCTTAATTCTGGCCGGGGAGCTGTTTTTT.

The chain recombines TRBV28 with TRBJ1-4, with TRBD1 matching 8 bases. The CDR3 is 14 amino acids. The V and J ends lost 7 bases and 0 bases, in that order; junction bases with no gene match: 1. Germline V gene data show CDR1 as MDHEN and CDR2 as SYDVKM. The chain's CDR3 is CASMTGATNEKLFF. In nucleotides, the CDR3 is TGTGCCAGCATGACAGGGGCAACTAATGAAAAACTGTTTTTT.

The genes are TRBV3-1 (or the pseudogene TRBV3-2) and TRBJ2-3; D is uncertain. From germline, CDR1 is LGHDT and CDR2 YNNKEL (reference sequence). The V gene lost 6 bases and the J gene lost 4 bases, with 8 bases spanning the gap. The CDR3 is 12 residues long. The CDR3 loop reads CASSSGPDTQYF. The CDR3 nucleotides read TGTGCCAGCAGTTCAGGACCAGATACGCAGTATTTT.

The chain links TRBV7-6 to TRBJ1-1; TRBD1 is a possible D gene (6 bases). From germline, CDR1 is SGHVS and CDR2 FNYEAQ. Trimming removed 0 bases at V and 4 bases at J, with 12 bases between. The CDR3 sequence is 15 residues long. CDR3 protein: CASSLARGGPTEAFF. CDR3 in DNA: TGTGCCAGCAGCTTAGCGCGAGGGGGGCCCACTGAAGCTTTCTTT. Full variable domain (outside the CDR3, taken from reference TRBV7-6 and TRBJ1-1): GAGVSQSPRYKVTKRGQDVALRCDPISGHVSLYWYRQALGQGPEFLTYFNYEAQQDKSGLPNDRFSAERPEGSISTLTIQRTEQRDSAMYRCASSLARGGPTEAFFGQGTRLTVV.

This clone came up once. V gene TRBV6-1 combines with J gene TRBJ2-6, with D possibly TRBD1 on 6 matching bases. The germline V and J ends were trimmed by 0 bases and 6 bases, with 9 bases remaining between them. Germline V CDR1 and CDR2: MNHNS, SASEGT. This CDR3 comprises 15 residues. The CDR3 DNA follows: TGTGCCAGCAGTGAAGCGGCAGGGGAGGCCAACGTCCTGACTTTC. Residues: CASSEAAGEANVLTF.

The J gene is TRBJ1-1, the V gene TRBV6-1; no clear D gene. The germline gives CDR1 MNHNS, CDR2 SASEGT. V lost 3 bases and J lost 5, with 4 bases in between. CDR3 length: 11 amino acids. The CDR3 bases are TGTGCCAGCAGTGAGCGGACTGAAGCTTTCTTT. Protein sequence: CASSERTEAFF.

The CDR3 protein is CASSLGAGEKLFF. In DNA form, the CDR3 reads TGTGCCAGCAGCCTTGGGGCGGGTGAAAAACTGTTTTTT. The chain combines TRBV5-6 with TRBJ1-4; TRBD1 is a possible D gene (5 bases). Germline V gene lookup returns CDR1 SGHDT and CDR2 YYEEEE. V was clipped by 4 bases and J by 7 bases, with 11 bases between them. The CDR3 has 13 amino acids.

The DNA for the CDR3 is TGTGCCAGCAGTGAACTGTGGCAGTCAAGGGGCTACACCTTC. Translating it yields CASSELWQSRGYTF. V and J are TRBV6-1 and TRBJ1-2; D not resolved. In germline, CDR1 is MNHNS, CDR2 SASEGT. The CDR3 is made up of 14 amino acids. Trimming removed 2 bases at V and 8 bases at J, with 15 bases between.